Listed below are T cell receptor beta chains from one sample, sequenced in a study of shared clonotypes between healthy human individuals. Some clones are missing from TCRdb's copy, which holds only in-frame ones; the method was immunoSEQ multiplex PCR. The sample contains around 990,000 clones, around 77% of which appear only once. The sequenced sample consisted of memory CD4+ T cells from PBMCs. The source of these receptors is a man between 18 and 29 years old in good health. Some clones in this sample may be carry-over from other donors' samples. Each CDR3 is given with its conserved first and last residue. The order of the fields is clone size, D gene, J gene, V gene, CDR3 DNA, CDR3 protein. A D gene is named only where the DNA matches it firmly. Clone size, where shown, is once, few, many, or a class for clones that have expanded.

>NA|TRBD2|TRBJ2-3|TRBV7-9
TGTGCCAGCAAGGTTGGCCTAGCGGGAATTAGCACAGATACGCAGTATTTT
CASKVGLAGISTDTQYF
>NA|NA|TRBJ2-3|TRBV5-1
TGCGCCAGCAGCTTCTCCCGTTTGAGCACAGATACGCAGTATTTT
CASSFSRLSTDTQYF
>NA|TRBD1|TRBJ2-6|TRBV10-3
TGTGCCATCGCCGGGACAGGGGCTGCTTCTGGGGCCAACGTCCTGACTTTC
CAIAGTGAASGANVLTF
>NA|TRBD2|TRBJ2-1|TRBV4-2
TGTGCCAGCAGCCAAGATCAAGGCCTAGCGGCCTACAATGAGCAGTTCTTC
CASSQDQGLAAYNEQFF
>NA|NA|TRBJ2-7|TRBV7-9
TGTGCCAGCGGGGGACGGTCATCCTACGAGCAGTACTTC
CASGGRSSYEQYF
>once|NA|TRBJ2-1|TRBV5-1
TGCGCCAGCAGCTTGGGTACTAGTCAGTTCTTC
CASSLGTSQFF
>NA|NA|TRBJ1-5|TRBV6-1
TGTGCCAGCAGGGATTACAGGTCGGGGCAGCCCCAGCATTTT
CASRDYRSGQPQHF
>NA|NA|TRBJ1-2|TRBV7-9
TGTGCCAGCAGCTTATCCCAGGGTCCGGATGGCTACACCTTC
CASSLSQGPDGYTF
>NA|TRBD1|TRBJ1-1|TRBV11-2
TGTGCCAGCAGCTTCGGTTGGGACAGTGAAGCTTTCTTT
CASSFGWDSEAFF
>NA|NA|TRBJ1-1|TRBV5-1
TGCGCCAGCAGCTTGGGTCTATATGGCACTGAAGCTTTCTTT
CASSLGLYGTEAFF
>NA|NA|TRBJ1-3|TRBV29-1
TGCAGTGCAACAATCAACTCTGGAAACACCATATATTTT
CSATINSGNTIYF
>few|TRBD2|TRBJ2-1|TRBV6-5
TGTGCCAGCAGATTTAGCGGGACCTACAATGAGCAGTTCTTC
CASRFSGTYNEQFF
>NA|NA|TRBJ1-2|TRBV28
TGTGCCAGCAGTTTGGAGGACAGCTACACCTTC
CASSLEDSYTF
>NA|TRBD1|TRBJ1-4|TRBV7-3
TGTGCCAGCGGAGAGGGGGCTCGAACTAATGAAAAACTGTTTTTT
CASGEGARTNEKLFF
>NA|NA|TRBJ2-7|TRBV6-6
TGTGCCAGCAGTTCCCTGACCTACGAGCAGTACTTC
CASSSLTYEQYF
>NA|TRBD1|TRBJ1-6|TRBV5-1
TGCGCCAGCAGCTCTGACAGGGAACGCTCACCCCTCCACTTT
CASSSDRERSPLHF
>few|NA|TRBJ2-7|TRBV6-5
TGTGCCAGCAGTCCCTTAGCCTCATTCTACGAGCAGTACTTC
CASSPLASFYEQYF
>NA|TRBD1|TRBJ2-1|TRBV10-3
TGTGCCATCAGTGAGGAACAGGGACAGGGTAGGAACAATGAGCAGTTCTTC
CAISEEQGQGRNNEQFF
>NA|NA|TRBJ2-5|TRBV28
TGTGCCAGCAGATCATCGCGCCGGGGGACAGCCGAGACCCAGTACTTC
CASRSSRRGTAETQYF
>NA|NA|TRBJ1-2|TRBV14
TGTGCCAGCAGCCAACGAGGAGATTGGGACTATGGCTACACCTTC
CASSQRGDWDYGYTF
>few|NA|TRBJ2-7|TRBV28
TGTGCCAGCACCCCCCCTGGGGCAACCTTCTACGAGCAGTACTTC
CASTPPGATFYEQYF
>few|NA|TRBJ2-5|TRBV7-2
TGTGCCAGCAGCCCCCGAGGACCCAGGGAGACCCAGTACTTC
CASSPRGPRETQYF
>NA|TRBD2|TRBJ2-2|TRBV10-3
TGTGCCATCAGGGAAACTAGCGGGAGGGCCCCCGGGGAGCTGTTTTTT
CAIRETSGRAPGELFF
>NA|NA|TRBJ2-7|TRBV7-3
TGTGCCAGCAGCTTTGAAGGGTTTGGAAAGCAGTATTTC
CASSFEGFGKQYF
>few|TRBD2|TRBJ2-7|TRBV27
TGTGCCAGCAGTCTCTACCCTAGCGGGAGGGGGGCCTACGAGCAGTACTTC
CASSLYPSGRGAYEQYF
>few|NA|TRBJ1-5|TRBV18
TGTGCCAGCTCACTCAAGCAGGGTTCCCCCAATCAGCCCCAGCATTTT
CASSLKQGSPNQPQHF
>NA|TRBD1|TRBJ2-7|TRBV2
TGTGCCAGCAGTAAGACAGGGCGTGAGCAGTACTTC
CASSKTGREQYF
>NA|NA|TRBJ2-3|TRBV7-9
TGTGCCAGCAGGAAAACGTTCACAGGGCGAAGCACAGATACGCAGTATTTT
CASRKTFTGRSTDTQYF
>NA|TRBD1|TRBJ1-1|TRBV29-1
TGCAGCGTAGACAGGGGATATGACACTGAAGCTTTCTTT
CSVDRGYDTEAFF
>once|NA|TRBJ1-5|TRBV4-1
TGCGCCAGCAGCCAAGAGACCGGGACAACTCAGCCCCAGCATTTT
CASSQETGTTQPQHF
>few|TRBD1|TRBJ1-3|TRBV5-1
TGCGCCAGCAGCCCCATCGACAGGGGAAGCCGAAACACCATATATTTT
CASSPIDRGSRNTIYF
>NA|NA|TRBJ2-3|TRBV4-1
TGCGCCAGCAGCCAATCCCGCGGCCTAGTGGTGGATACGCAGTATTTT
CASSQSRGLVVDTQYF
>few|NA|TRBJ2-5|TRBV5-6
TGTGCCAGCACACGACCGAACCAAGAGACCCAGTACTTC
CASTRPNQETQYF
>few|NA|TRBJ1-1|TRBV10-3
TGTGCCACCTCGGGCACTGAAGCTTTCTTT
CATSGTEAFF
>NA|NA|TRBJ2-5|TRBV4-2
TGTGCCAGCAGCCAAGAGCTAGGTGACCTCCCAGAGACCCAGTACTTC
CASSQELGDLPETQYF
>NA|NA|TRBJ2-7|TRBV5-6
TGTGCCAGCAGCTTGGTAGGGGCCCGCTCCTACGAGCAGTACTTC
CASSLVGARSYEQYF
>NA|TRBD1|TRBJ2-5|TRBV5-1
TGCGCCAGCAGCTTCTTAGGGACAGGGACAGGAGAGACCCAGTACTTC
CASSFLGTGTGETQYF